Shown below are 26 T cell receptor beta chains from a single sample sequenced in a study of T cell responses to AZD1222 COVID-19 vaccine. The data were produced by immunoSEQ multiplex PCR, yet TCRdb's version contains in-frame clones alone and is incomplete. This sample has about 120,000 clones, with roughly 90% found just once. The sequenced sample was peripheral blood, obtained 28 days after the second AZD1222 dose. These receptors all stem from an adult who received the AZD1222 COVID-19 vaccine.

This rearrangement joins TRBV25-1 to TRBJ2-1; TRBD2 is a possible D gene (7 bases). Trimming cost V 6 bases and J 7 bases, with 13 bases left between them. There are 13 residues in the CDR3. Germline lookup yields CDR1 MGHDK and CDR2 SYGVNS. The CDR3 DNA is TGTGCCAGCAGACAGGGAGGGCTGAATGAGCAGTTCTTC. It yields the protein CASRQGGLNEQFF. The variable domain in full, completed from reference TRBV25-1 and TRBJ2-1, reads EADIYQTPRYLVIGTGKKITLECSQTMGHDKMYWYQQDPGMELHLIHYSYGVNSTEKGDLSSESTVSRIRTEHFPLTLESARPSHTSQYLCASRQGGLNEQFFGPGTRLTVL.

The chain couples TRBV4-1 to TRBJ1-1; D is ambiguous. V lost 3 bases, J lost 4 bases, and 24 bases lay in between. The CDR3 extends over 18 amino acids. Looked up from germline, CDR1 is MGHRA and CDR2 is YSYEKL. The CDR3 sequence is CASSHFRIERALGTEAFF. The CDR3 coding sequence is TGCGCCAGCAGCCATTTTCGTATTGAGAGGGCCCTTGGCACTGAAGCTTTCTTT.

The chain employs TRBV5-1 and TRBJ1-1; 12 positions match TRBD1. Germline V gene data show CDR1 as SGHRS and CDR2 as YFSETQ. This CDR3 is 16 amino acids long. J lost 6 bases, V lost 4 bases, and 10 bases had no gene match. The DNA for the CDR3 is TGCGCCAGCAGCCCACCGGGACAGGGGGCTGGGGCTGAAGCTTTCTTT. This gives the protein CASSPPGQGAGAEAFF.

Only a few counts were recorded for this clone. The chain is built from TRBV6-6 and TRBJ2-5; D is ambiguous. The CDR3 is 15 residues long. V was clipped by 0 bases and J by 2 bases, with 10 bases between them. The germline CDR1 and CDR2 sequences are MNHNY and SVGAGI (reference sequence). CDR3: CASSYSRQKQETQYF. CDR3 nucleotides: TGTGCCAGCAGTTACTCGAGGCAGAAACAAGAGACCCAGTACTTC.

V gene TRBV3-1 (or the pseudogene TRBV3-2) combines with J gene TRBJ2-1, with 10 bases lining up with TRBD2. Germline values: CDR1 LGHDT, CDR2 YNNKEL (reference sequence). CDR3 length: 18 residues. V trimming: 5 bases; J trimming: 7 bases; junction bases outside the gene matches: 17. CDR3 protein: CASSTSGGAEVGGNEQFF. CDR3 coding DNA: TGTGCCAGCAGCACCAGCGGGGGGGCCGAGGTCGGCGGAAATGAGCAGTTCTTC.

The CDR3 loop is CASSERDRRGNQPQHF. CDR3 coding DNA: TGTGCCAGCAGTGAGAGGGACAGGCGGGGCAATCAGCCCCAGCATTTT. The rearrangement joins TRBV6-1 to TRBJ1-5; 8 nucleotides align to TRBD1. V trimming: 3 bases; J trimming: 2 bases; junction bases outside the gene matches: 6. Per germline, CDR1 MNHNS and CDR2 SASEGT. The CDR3 is made up of 16 amino acids.

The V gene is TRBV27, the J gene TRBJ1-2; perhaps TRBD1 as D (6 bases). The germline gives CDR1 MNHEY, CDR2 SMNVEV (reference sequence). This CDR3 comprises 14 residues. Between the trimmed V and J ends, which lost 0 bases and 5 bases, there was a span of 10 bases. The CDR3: CASSLSHREYGYTF. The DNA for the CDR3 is TGTGCCAGCAGTTTATCGCACAGGGAGTATGGCTACACCTTC.

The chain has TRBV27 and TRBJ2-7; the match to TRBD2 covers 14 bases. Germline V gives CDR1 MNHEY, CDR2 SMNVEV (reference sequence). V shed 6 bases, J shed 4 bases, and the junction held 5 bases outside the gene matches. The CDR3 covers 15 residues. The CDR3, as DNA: TGTGCCAGCAGAAGACTAGCGGGAGGGGATTACGAGCAGTACTTC. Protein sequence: CASRRLAGGDYEQYF.

This chain's CDR3 is CASSVVSATNEKLFF. The CDR3 DNA is TGTGCCAGCAGTGTGGTTAGTGCAACTAATGAAAAACTGTTTTTT. The rearrangement links TRBV25-1 to TRBJ1-4, with D unclear. CDR3 length: 15 amino acids. V was shortened by 4 bases and J by 0 bases, with 9 bases between the two germline ends. The germline gives CDR1 MGHDK, CDR2 SYGVNS.

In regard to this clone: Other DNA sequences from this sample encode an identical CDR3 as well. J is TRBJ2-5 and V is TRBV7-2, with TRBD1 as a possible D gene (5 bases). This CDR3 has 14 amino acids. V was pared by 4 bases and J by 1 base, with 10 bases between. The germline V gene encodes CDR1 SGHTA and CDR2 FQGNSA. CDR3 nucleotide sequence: TGTGCCAGCAGCTCAACAGGATTCCAAGAGACCCAGTACTTC. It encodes CASSSTGFQETQYF.

The CDR3 loop reads CSVNLRDRGTEAFF. In nucleotides, the CDR3 is TGCAGCGTGAATCTCAGGGATAGGGGCACTGAAGCTTTCTTT. This rearrangement joins TRBV29-1 to TRBJ1-1; maybe TRBD1 (5 bases). This CDR3 region has 14 residues. The germline V and J ends were trimmed by 6 bases and 4 bases, with 18 bases remaining between them. The V gene's germline CDR1 is SQVTM and CDR2 ANQGSEA.

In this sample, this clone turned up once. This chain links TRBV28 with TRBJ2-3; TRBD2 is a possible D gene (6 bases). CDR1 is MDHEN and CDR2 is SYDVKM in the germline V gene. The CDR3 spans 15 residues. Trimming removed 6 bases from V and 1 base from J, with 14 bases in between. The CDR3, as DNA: TGTGCCAGCAGGGGCGGGACTCCAGGCACAGATACGCAGTATTTT. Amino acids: CASRGGTPGTDTQYF.

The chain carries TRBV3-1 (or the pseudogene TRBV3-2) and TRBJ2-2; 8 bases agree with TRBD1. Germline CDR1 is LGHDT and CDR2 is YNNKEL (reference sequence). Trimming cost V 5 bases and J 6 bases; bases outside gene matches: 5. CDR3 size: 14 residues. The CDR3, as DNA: TGTGCCAGCAGCTTACAGGGGGTAGCCGGGGAGCTGTTTTTT. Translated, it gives CASSLQGVAGELFF.

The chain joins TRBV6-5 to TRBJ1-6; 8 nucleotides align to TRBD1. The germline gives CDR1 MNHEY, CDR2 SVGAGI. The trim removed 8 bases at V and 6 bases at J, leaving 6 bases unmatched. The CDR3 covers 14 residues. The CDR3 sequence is CASWDRFPNSPLHF. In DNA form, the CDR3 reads TGTGCCAGCTGGGACAGGTTCCCTAATTCACCCCTCCACTTT.

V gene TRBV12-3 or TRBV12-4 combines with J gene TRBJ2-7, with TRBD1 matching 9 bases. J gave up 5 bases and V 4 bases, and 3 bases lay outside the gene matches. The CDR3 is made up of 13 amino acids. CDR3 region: CASSSGQGDEQYF. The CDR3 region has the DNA TGTGCCAGCAGTTCGGGACAGGGCGACGAGCAGTACTTC.

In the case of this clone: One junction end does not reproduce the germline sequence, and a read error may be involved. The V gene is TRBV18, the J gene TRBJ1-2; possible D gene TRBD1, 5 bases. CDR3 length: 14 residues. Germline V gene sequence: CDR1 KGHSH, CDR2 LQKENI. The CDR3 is CASSPRGGGYGYTF. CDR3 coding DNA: TGTGCCAGCTCCCCACGCGGGGGAGGCTATGGCTACACCTTC. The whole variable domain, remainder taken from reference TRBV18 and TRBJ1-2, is NAGVMQNPRHLVRRRGQEARLRCSPMKGHSHVYWYRQLPEEGLKFMVYLQKENIIDESGMPKERFSAEFPKEGPSILRIQQVVRGDSAAYFCASSPRGGGYGYTFGSGTRLTVV.

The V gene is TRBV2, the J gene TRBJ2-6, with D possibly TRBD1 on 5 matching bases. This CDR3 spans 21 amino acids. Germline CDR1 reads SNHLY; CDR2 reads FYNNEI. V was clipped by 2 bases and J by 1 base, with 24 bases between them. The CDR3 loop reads CASSEPKNWARDFSGANVLTF. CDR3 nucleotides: TGTGCCAGCAGTGAACCCAAGAACTGGGCCAGGGATTTTTCTGGGGCCAACGTCCTGACTTTC. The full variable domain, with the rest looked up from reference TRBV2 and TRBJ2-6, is EPEVTQTPSHQVTQMGQEVILRCVPISNHLYFYWYRQILGQKVEFLVSFYNNEISEKSEIFDDQFSVERPDGSNFTLKIRSTKLEDSAMYFCASSEPKNWARDFSGANVLTFGAGSRLTVL.

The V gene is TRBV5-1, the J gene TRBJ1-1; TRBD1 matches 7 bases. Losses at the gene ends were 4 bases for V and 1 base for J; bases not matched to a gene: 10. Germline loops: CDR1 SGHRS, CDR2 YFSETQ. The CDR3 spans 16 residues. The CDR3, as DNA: TGCGCCAGCAGCCCCGGGACAGCGAAATCGAACACTGAAGCTTTCTTT. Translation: CASSPGTAKSNTEAFF.

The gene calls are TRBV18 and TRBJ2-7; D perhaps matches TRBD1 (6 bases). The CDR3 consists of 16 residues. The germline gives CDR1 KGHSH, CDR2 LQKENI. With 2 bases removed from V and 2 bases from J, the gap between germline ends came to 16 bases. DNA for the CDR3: TGTGCCAGCTCACCATCCGGGACACAACTCACCTACGAGCAGTACTTC. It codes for CASSPSGTQLTYEQYF.

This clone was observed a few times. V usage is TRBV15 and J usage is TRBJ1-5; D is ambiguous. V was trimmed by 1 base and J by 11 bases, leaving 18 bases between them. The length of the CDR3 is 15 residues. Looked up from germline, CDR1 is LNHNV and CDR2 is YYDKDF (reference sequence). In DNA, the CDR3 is TGTGCCACCAGCAGAGTGGGTGGCTTGAGTATGACCCAGCATTTT. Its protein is CATSRVGGLSMTQHF.

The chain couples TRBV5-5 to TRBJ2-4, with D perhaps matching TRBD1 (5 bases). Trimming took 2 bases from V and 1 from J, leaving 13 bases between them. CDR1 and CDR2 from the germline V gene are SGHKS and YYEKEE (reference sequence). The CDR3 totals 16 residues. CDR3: CASSFSSGMAKNIQYF. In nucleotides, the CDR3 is TGTGCCAGCAGCTTTTCCTCAGGGATGGCCAAAAACATTCAGTACTTC. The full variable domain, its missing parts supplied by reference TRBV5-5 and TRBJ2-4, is DAGVTQSPTHLIKTRGQQVTLRCSPISGHKSVSWYQQVLGQGPQFIFQYYEKEERGRGNFPDRFSARQFPNYSSELNVNALLLGDSALYLCASSFSSGMAKNIQYFGAGTRLSVL.

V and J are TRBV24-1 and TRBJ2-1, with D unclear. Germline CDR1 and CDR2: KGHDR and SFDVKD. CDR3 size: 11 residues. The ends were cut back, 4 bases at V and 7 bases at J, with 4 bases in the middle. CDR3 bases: TGTGCCACCAGTGACCTGAATGAGCAGTTCTTC. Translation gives CATSDLNEQFF.

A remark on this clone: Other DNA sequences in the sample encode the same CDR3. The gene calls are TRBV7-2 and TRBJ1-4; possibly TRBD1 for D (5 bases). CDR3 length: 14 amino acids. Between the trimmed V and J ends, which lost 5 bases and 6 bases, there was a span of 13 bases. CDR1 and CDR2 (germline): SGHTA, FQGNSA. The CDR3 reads CASSLGTGDEKLFF. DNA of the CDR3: TGTGCCAGCAGCCTCGGGACGGGAGATGAAAAACTGTTTTTT. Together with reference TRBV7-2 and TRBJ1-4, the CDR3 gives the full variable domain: GAGVSQSPSNKVTEKGKDVELRCDPISGHTALYWYRQSLGQGLEFLIYFQGNSAPDKSGLPSDRFSAERTGGSVSTLTIQRTQQEDSAVYLCASSLGTGDEKLFFGSGTQLSVL.

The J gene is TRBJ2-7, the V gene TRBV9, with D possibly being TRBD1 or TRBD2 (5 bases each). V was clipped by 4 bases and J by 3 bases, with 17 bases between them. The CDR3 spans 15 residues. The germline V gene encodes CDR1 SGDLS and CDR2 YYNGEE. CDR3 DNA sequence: TGTGCCAGCAGCCCCGGGGCCGGACTCGACTACGAGCAGTACTTC. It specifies CASSPGAGLDYEQYF.

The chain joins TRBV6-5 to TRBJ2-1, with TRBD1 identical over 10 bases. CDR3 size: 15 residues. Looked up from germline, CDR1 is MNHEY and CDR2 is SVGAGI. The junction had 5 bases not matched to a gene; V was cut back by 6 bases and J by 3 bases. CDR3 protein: CASSPGTGDYNEQFF. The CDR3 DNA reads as TGTGCCAGCAGCCCCGGGACAGGGGACTACAATGAGCAGTTCTTC.

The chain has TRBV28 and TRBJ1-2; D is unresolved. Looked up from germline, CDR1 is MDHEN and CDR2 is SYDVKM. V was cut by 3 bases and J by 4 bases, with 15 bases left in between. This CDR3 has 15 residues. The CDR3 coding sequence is TGTGCCAGCAGTTTGAATGAGGGCTACATCTATGGCTACACCTTC. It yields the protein CASSLNEGYIYGYTF.